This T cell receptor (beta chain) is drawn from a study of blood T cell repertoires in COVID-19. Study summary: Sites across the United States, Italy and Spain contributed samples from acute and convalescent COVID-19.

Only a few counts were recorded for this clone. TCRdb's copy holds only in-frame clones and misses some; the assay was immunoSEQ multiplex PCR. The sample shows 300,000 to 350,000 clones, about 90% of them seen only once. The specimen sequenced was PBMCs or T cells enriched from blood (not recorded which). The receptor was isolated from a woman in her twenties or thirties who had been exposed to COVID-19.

The CDR3 DNA is TGTGCCAGCAGCTTAGTCAGGGACAGCTCCTACGAGCAGTACTTC. Its protein product is CASSLVRDSSYEQYF. This chain joins TRBV7-2 and TRBJ2-7; 7 bases align to TRBD1. V lost 1 base to trimming and J lost 0 bases; unmatched junction nucleotides: 3. This CDR3 region has 15 residues. Germline V gives CDR1 SGHTA, CDR2 FQGNSA.